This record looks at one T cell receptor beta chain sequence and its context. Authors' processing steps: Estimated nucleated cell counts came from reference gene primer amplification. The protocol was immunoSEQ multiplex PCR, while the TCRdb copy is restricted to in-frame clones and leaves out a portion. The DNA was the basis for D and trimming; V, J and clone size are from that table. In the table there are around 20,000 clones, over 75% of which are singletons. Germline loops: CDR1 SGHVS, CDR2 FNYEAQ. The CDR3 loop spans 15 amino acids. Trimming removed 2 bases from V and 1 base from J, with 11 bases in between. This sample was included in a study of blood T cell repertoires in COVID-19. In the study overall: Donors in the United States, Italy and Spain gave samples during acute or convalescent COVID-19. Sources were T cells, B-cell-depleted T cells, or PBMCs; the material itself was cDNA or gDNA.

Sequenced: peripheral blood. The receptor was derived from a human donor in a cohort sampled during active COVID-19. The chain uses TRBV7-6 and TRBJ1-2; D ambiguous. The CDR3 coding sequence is TGTGCCAGCAGCTTATCCTCTACGGGTAACTATGGCTACACCTTC. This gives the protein CASSLSSTGNYGYTF. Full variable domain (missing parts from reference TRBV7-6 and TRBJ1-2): GAGVSQSPRYKVTKRGQDVALRCDPISGHVSLYWYRQALGQGPEFLTYFNYEAQQDKSGLPNDRFSAERPEGSISTLTIQRTEQRDSAMYRCASSLSSTGNYGYTFGSGTRLTVV.